This T cell receptor (beta chain) was captured in a study of blood T cell repertoires in COVID-19. Original data processing: How many nucleated cells were present was estimated from reference gene primer amplification. TCRdb's copy holds only in-frame clones and misses some; the assay was immunoSEQ multiplex PCR. V and J calls and clone size follow that table, whereas D and trimming were derived from the DNA. The sample shows about 170,000 clones, around four fifths of them seen only once. CDR1 LNHNV and CDR2 YYDKDF come from the germline V gene (reference sequence). The CDR3 is 17 residues long. V was cut by 2 bases and J by 1 base, with 16 bases left in between. Seattle participants joined during active infection and were tracked over time.

The receptor's source is a woman in her seventies with COVID-19, enrolled during active disease. Sequenced: peripheral blood. The chain combines TRBV15 with TRBJ2-3, with TRBD2 as a possible D gene (5 bases). In nucleotides, the CDR3 is TGTGCCACCAGCAGACTGCTTGCGGGCCTCGGCACAGATACGCAGTATTTT. As protein: CATSRLLAGLGTDTQYF.